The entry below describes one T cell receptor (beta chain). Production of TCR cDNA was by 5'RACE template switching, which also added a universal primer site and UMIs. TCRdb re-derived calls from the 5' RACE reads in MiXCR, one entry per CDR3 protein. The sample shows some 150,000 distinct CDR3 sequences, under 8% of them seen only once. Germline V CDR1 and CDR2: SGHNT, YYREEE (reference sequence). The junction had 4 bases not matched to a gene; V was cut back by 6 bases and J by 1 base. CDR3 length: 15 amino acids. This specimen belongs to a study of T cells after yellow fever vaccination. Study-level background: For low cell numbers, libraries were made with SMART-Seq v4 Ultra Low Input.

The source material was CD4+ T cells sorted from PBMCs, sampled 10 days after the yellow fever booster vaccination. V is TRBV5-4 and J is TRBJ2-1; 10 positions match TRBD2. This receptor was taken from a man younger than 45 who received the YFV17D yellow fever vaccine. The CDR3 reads CASNELAGSYNEQFF. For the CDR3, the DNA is TGTGCCAGCAACGAACTAGCGGGATCCTACAATGAGCAGTTCTTC.